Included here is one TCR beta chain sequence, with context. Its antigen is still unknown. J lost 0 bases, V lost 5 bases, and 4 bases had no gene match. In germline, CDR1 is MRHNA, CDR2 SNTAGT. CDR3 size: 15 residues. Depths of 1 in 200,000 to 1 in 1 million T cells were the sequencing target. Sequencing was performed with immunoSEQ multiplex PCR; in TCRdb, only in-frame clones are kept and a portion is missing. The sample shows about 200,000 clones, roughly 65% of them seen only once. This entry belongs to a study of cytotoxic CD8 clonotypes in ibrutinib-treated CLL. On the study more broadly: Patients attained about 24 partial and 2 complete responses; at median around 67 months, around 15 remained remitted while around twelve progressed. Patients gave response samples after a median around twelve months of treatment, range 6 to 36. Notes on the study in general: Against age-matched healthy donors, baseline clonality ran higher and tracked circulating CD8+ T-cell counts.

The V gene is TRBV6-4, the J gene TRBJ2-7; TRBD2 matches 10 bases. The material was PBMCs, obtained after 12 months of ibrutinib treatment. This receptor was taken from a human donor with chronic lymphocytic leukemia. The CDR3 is CASSSLAGSSYEQYF. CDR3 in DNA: TGTGCCAGCAGTTCACTAGCGGGAAGCTCCTACGAGCAGTACTTC.